The 8 T cell receptor beta chains given below trace back to one sample, sequenced in a study of blood T cell repertoires in COVID-19. The table came from immunoSEQ multiplex PCR; TCRdb's copy has only in-frame clones and leaves some out. Among roughly 90,000 clones listed, about 82% were seen once. Material for sequencing was peripheral blood. The receptors were sampled from a man aged 50 or older with acute or convalescent COVID-19.

The chain joins TRBV28 to TRBJ2-7; D is unresolved. With 5 bases removed from V and 3 bases from J, the gap between germline ends came to 11 bases. CDR3 length: 13 amino acids. Germline loops: CDR1 MDHEN, CDR2 SYDVKM. This CDR3 reads CASSPSSFYEQYF. CDR3 nucleotide sequence: TGTGCCAGCAGTCCCTCTTCTTTCTACGAGCAGTACTTC.

This clone was detected only once. The chain couples TRBV5-8 to TRBJ2-1; D unclear. CDR1 and CDR2 (germline): SGHTS, YDEGEE. V lost 2 bases to trimming and J lost 6 bases, with 15 bases between them. The CDR3 totals 15 residues. CDR3 amino acids: CASSFTRFPGNEQFF. The DNA of the CDR3 is TGTGCCAGCAGCTTCACCCGCTTCCCCGGCAATGAGCAGTTCTTC.

This clone was seen once. V is TRBV18 and J is TRBJ1-1; no definite D call. Germline V gene data show CDR1 as KGHSH and CDR2 as LQKENI. V was cut by 1 base and J by 4 bases, with 13 bases left in between. The CDR3 consists of 15 residues. CDR3 bases: TGTGCCAGCTCACCACGGAACGGGGTGGGCACTGAAGCTTTCTTT. This encodes CASSPRNGVGTEAFF.

This chain connects TRBV7-9 to TRBJ2-1; weak D call: TRBD2 (5 bases). This CDR3 is built from 15 residues. CDR1 and CDR2 (germline): SEHNR, FQNEAQ (reference sequence). Trimming left V 3 bases short and J 3 bases short, with 12 bases between. DNA for the CDR3: TGTGCCAGCAGCTTGCCAGGACTCGACTACAATGAGCAGTTCTTC. This sequence encodes CASSLPGLDYNEQFF.

This clone was observed a few times. The chain employs TRBV2 and TRBJ2-1; a possible D gene is TRBD2 (5 bases). In germline, CDR1 is SNHLY, CDR2 FYNNEI. The CDR3 loop spans 15 amino acids. The V end was cut by 5 bases, the J end by 2 bases, with 13 bases between. The CDR3 spells CASSPLAETYNEQFF. As DNA, the CDR3 is TGTGCCAGCAGTCCCCTAGCAGAGACCTACAATGAGCAGTTCTTC.

V gene TRBV19 combines with J gene TRBJ2-1; 11 positions match TRBD2. Unmatched junction bases numbered 3, after V lost 5 bases and J lost 3 bases. Germline lookup yields CDR1 LNHDA and CDR2 SQIVND (reference sequence). This CDR3 has 15 amino acids. This chain's CDR3 is CASSATSGDYNEQFF. DNA of the CDR3: TGTGCCAGTAGTGCGACTAGCGGGGACTACAATGAGCAGTTCTTC.

The chain links TRBV18 to TRBJ2-1, with 8 bases lining up with TRBD1. Unmatched junction bases numbered 15, after V lost 10 bases and J lost 7 bases. Germline values: CDR1 KGHSH, CDR2 LQKENI. The CDR3 covers 15 residues. CDR3 sequence (DNA): TGTGCCACGTCCTATTCGACAGGGGAGTATAATGAGCAGTTCTTC. The encoded protein is CATSYSTGEYNEQFF.

This chain links TRBV11-3 with TRBJ2-2, with D uncertain. Trimming pared 5 bases from V and 6 bases from J, leaving 7 bases between. Germline CDR1 is SGHNT and CDR2 is YENEEA. This CDR3 comprises 12 residues. CDR3 nucleotides: TGTGCCAGCAGCCTGTCTTCCGGGGAGCTGTTTTTT. This gives the protein CASSLSSGELFF.